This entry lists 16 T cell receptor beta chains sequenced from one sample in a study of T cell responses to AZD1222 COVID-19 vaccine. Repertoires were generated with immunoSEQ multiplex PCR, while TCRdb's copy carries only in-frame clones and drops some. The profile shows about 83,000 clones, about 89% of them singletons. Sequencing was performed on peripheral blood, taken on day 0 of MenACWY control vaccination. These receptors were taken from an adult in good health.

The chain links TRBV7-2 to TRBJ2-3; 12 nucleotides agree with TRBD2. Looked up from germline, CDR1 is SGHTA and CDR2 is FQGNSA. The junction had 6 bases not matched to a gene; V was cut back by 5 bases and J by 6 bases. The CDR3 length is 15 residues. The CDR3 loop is CASSARLAGADTQYF. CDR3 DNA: TGTGCCAGCAGCGCTCGACTAGCGGGAGCCGATACGCAGTATTTT.

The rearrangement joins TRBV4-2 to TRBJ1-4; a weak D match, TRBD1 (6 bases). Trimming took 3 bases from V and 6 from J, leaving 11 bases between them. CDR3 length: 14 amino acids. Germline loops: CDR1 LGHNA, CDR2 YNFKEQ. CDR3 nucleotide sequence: TGTGCCAGCAGCCAGGGGGCTAGTTATGAAAAACTGTTTTTT. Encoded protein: CASSQGASYEKLFF.

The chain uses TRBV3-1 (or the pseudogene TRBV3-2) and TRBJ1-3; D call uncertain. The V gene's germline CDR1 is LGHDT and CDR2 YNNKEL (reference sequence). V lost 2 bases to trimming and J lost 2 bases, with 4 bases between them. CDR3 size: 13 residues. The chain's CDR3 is CASSQTAGNTIYF. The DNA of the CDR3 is TGTGCCAGCAGCCAAACAGCTGGAAACACCATATATTTT.

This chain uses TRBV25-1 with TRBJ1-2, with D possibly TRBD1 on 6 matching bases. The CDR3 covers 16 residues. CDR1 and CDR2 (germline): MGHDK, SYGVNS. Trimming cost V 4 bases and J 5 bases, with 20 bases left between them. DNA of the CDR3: TGTGCCAGCAGTGGGGAAGGGGGATTTTATTGGTATGGCTACACCTTC. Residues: CASSGEGGFYWYGYTF.

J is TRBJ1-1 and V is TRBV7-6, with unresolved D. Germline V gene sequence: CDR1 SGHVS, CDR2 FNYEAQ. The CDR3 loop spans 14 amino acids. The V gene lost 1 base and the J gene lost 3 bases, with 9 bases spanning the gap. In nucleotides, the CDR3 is TGTGCCAGCAGCTTAGAGGTTAGGGACACTGAAGCTTTCTTT. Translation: CASSLEVRDTEAFF.

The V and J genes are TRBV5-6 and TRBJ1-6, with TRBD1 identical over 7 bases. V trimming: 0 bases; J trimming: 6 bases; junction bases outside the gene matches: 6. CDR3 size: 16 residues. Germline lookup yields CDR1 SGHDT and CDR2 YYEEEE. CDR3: CASSLGPTGSNSPLHF. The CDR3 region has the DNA TGTGCCAGCAGCTTGGGGCCGACAGGGAGTAATTCACCCCTCCACTTT.

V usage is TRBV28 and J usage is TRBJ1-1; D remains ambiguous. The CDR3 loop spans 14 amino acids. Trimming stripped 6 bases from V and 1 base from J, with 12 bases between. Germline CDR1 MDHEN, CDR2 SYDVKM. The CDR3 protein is CASSPPGRNTEAFF. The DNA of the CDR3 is TGTGCCAGCAGCCCTCCGGGGAGGAACACTGAAGCTTTCTTT.

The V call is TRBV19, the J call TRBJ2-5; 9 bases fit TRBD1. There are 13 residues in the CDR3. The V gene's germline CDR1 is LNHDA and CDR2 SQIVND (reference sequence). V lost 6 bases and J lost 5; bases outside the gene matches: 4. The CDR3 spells CASSGQGLETQYF. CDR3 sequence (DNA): TGTGCCAGTAGCGGACAGGGGTTGGAGACCCAGTACTTC.

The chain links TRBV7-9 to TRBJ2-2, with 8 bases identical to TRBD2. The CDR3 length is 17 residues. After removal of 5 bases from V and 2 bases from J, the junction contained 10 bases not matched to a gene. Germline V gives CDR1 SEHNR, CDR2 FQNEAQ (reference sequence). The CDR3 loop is CASSVQRTSSNTGELFF. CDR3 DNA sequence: TGTGCCAGCAGCGTACAGAGGACTAGCTCTAACACCGGGGAGCTGTTTTTT.

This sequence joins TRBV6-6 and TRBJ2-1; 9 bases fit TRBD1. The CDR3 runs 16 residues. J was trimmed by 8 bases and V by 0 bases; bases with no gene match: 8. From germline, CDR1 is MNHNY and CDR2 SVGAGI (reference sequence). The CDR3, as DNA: TGTGCCAGCAGTTACTCAACAGGGGGCGTCAAGTATGAGCAGTTCTTC. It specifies CASSYSTGGVKYEQFF.

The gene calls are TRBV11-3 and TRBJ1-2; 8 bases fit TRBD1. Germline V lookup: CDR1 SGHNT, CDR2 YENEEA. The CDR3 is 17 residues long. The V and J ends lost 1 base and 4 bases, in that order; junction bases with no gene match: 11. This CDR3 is CASSLVSIETGAYGYTF. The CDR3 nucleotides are TGTGCCAGCAGCTTAGTCTCAATAGAGACAGGGGCCTATGGCTACACCTTC.

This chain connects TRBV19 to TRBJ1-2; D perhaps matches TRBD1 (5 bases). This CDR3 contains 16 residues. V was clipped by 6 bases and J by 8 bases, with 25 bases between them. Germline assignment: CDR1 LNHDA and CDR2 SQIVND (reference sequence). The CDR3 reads CASRGPGTALYQGYTF. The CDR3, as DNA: TGTGCCAGTAGGGGTCCCGGGACGGCGCTCTATCAGGGCTACACCTTC.

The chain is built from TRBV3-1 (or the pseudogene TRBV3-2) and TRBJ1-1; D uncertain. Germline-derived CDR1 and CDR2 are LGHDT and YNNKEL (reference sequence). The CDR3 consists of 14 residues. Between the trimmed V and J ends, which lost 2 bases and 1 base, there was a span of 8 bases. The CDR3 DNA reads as TGTGCCAGCAGCCAATTCTTAACGAACACTGAAGCTTTCTTT. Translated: CASSQFLTNTEAFF.

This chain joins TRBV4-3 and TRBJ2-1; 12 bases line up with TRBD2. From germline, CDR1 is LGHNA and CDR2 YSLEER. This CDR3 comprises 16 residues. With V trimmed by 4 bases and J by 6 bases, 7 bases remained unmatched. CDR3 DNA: TGCGCCAGCAGCCCAATGACTAGCGGGAGACCCAATGAGCAGTTCTTC. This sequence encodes CASSPMTSGRPNEQFF.

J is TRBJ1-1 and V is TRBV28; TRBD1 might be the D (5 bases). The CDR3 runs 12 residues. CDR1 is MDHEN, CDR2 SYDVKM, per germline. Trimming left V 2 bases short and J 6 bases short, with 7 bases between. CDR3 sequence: CASSLGGPEAFF. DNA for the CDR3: TGTGCCAGCAGTTTAGGGGGTCCTGAAGCTTTCTTT.

In DNA form, the CDR3 reads TGTGCCAGCAGCCAGGGGCGATCCGACAATCAGCCCCAGCATTTT. It specifies CASSQGRSDNQPQHF. The chain joins TRBV3-1 (or the pseudogene TRBV3-2) to TRBJ1-5, with a tentative D call TRBD1 (5 bases). The ends were cut back, 3 bases at V and 3 bases at J, with 12 bases in the middle. CDR3 length equals 15 residues. From germline, CDR1 is LGHDT and CDR2 YNNKEL (reference sequence).